The 27 T cell receptor beta chains in this list originate from one sample, sequenced in a study of regulatory T cells in long-lasting Graves disease. Arm-PCR of CDR3 regions with iRepertoire HTBI primers generated TCR beta libraries. TCRdb reprocessed the multiplex PCR reads via MiXCR and lists one record per CDR3 protein. The sample yields some 490,000 distinct CDR3 sequences, more than 10% seen once. Documented time point: newly diagnosed GD, antithyroid drugs for less than 3 months. PBMC RNA served as the TCR library source. These data also featured in a second study, about T cells in Graves' hyperthyroidism and ophthalmopathy.

This specimen consisted of peripheral blood mononuclear cells (PBMCs), obtained at new diagnosis, from a patient treated with antithyroid drugs. Every receptor here comes from a woman in her thirties with Graves disease.

This clonotype was seen at least ten times. This chain joins TRBV29-1 and TRBJ2-1, with TRBD2 matching over 11 bases. Germline V lookup: CDR1 SQVTM, CDR2 ANQGSEA. The CDR3 sequence is 13 residues long. V shed 7 bases, J shed 8 bases, and the junction held 7 bases outside the gene matches. The DNA of the CDR3 is TGCAGCGATTTAGCGGGGGGGGTGGATGAGCAGTTCTTC. Translated, it gives CSDLAGGVDEQFF.

This clonotype has just a few counts. The genes are TRBV20-1 and TRBJ2-1, with D hard to call. Trimming took 6 bases from V and 5 from J, leaving 17 bases between them. This CDR3 comprises 14 residues. Looked up from germline, CDR1 is DFQATT and CDR2 is SNEGSKA (reference sequence). The CDR3 here is CSAIPPPTDNEQFF. The CDR3, as DNA: TGCAGTGCCATCCCCCCCCCAACGGACAATGAGCAGTTCTTC.

This clonotype was counted between two and nine times. The CDR3 loop reads CASSETWDEQFF. The DNA of the CDR3 is TGCGCCAGCAGTGAGACGTGGGATGAGCAGTTCTTC. The chain carries TRBV10-1 and TRBJ2-1; D not certain. Trimming left V 2 bases short and J 8 bases short, with 7 bases between. The CDR3 is 12 residues long. The germline V gene has CDR1 WNHNN and CDR2 SYGVQD (reference sequence).

The chain uses TRBV28 and TRBJ1-5; 11 bases agree with TRBD1. The CDR3 extends over 16 amino acids. The V gene's germline CDR1 is MDHEN and CDR2 SYDVKM. Losses at the gene ends were 5 bases for V and 2 bases for J; bases not matched to a gene: 5. Here the CDR3 DNA reads TGTGCCAGCAGTAGTGGACAGGGGGCTGGCAATCAGCCCCAGCATTTT. It is translated as CASSSGQGAGNQPQHF.

The rearrangement uses TRBV9 and TRBJ1-2; 8 bases fit TRBD1. J was trimmed by 13 bases and V by 4 bases; bases with no gene match: 12. CDR3 size: 13 residues. CDR1 SGDLS and CDR2 YYNGEE come from the germline V gene. Here the CDR3 reads CASSPDRGVSCTF. The CDR3 DNA sequence: TGTGCCAGCAGCCCCGACAGGGGAGTTTCGTGCACCTTC.

Turning to this clonotype: With only one base between it and a far larger clone, this is likely a read error. This sequence joins TRBV28 and TRBJ2-1; 10 bases line up with TRBD1. CDR1 is MDHEN and CDR2 is SYDVKM in the germline V gene. The length of the CDR3 is 15 residues. CDR3 protein: CASSAPGQGIETRYF. CDR3 DNA sequence: TGTGCCAGCAGTGCTCCGGGACAGGGGATAGAGACCCGGTACTTC.

This clonotype was seen once. The rearrangement joins TRBV19 to TRBJ2-6; D ambiguous. CDR3 length: 15 amino acids. Trimming removed 0 bases from V and 1 base from J, with 4 bases in between. The germline CDR1 and CDR2 sequences are LNHDA and SQIVND (reference sequence). The DNA of the CDR3 is TGTGCCAGTAGTATAGAAGAATCTGGGGCCAACGTCCTGACTTTC. It encodes CASSIEESGANVLTF.

This clonotype showed up just a few times. The chain uses TRBV6-4 and TRBJ1-1, with D unresolved. This CDR3 has 16 residues. In germline, CDR1 is MRHNA, CDR2 SNTAGT. The ends were cut back, 3 bases at V and 1 base at J, with 15 bases in the middle. CDR3 sequence reads: CASSEDLAEGNTEAFF. CDR3 nucleotides: TGTGCCAGCAGTGAAGACCTCGCTGAGGGGAACACTGAAGCTTTCTTT.

This clonotype has at least ten counts. The rearrangement joins TRBV10-3 to TRBJ2-7; weak D call: TRBD1 (6 bases). Per the germline V gene, CDR1 is ENHRY and CDR2 is SYGVKD. The V and J ends lost 11 bases and 12 bases respectively, with 17 bases between them. The CDR3 has 10 residues. The CDR3 region is CASRGRWVYF. CDR3 sequence (DNA): TGTGCCTCCAGGGGCCGTTGGGTGTACTTC.

In this sample, this clonotype turned up a few times. The chain has TRBV20-1 and TRBJ1-5; D unclear. The CDR3 loop spans 14 amino acids. CDR1 and CDR2 (germline): DFQATT, SNEGSKA (reference sequence). Trimming removed 0 bases at V and 4 bases at J, with 10 bases between. This CDR3 reads CSARDHRTNQPQHF. The CDR3 nucleotides are TGCAGTGCTAGAGATCACCGAACAAATCAGCCCCAGCATTTT.

This clonotype was recorded at least ten times. The chain is built from TRBV7-8 and TRBJ2-6; TRBD1 matches 8 bases. The germline V gene encodes CDR1 SGHVS and CDR2 FQNEAQ. V was clipped by 6 bases and J by 1 base; unmatched bases: 5. This CDR3 has 16 amino acids. The CDR3 region is CASSWDRKSGANVLTF. As DNA, the CDR3 is TGTGCCAGCAGTTGGGACAGGAAATCTGGGGCCAACGTCCTGACTTTC. The full variable domain, rest sourced from reference TRBV7-8 and TRBJ2-6, is GAGVSQSPRYKVAKRGQDVALRCDPISGHVSLFWYQQALGQGPEFLTYFQNEAQLDKSGLPSDRFFAERPEGSVSTLKIQRTQQEDSAVYLCASSWDRKSGANVLTFGAGSRLTVL.

V and J are TRBV18 and TRBJ2-6; 8 bases fit TRBD1. The V gene end was trimmed by 4 bases and the J gene end by 0 bases; junction bases not matched to a gene: 8. The CDR3 totals 18 residues. CDR1 and CDR2 (germline): KGHSH, LQKENI. CDR3 protein: CASSLRGTGHSGANVLTF. CDR3 sequence (DNA): TGTGCCAGCTCACTGCGAGGGACAGGCCACTCTGGGGCCAACGTCCTGACTTTC.

In its sample, this clonotype was seen many times. This sequence joins TRBV2 and TRBJ2-1, with TRBD2 matching over 11 bases. The germline V gene encodes CDR1 SNHLY and CDR2 FYNNEI. J was trimmed by 0 bases and V by 2 bases; bases with no gene match: 0. The CDR3 loop spans 16 amino acids. The CDR3 protein is CASSETSGSSYNEQFF. Here the CDR3 DNA reads TGTGCCAGCAGTGAAACTAGCGGGAGCTCCTACAATGAGCAGTTCTTC.

This clonotype was seen repeatedly, ten times or more. The rearrangement joins TRBV10-2 to TRBJ1-6; D is perhaps TRBD1 (5 bases). Germline V CDR1 and CDR2: WSHSY, SAAADI. V was clipped by 4 bases and J by 9 bases, with 19 bases between them. The CDR3 is 16 residues long. The CDR3 loop reads CASSVYLEGLSSPLHF. The DNA for the CDR3 is TGCGCCAGCAGTGTTTATCTTGAGGGGCTATCTTCACCCCTCCACTTT.

This clonotype was recorded many times. This chain uses TRBV2 with TRBJ2-5; unclear D gene. The CDR3 runs 13 residues. Trimming took 5 bases from V and 3 from J, leaving 10 bases between them. Germline V CDR1 and CDR2: SNHLY, FYNNEI. The CDR3: CASSISVKETQYF. CDR3 nucleotide sequence: TGTGCCAGCAGTATTTCGGTCAAAGAGACCCAGTACTTC.

The genes are TRBV20-1 and TRBJ1-1; 12 bases match TRBD1. The CDR3 covers 13 residues. The germline CDR1 and CDR2 sequences are DFQATT and SNEGSKA (reference sequence). This chain's CDR3 is CSPGQGAGTEAFF. The CDR3 bases are TGCAGCCCGGGACAGGGGGCAGGCACTGAAGCTTTCTTT.

This clonotype was found many times. This chain links TRBV20-1 with TRBJ1-1; no firm D call. This CDR3 is 11 amino acids long. Germline V lookup: CDR1 DFQATT, CDR2 SNEGSKA (reference sequence). The V end was cut by 4 bases, the J end by 5 bases, with 8 bases between. The CDR3 reads CSAIPGTEAFF. DNA for the CDR3: TGCAGTGCTATCCCTGGAACTGAAGCTTTCTTT.

The J gene is TRBJ2-3, the V gene TRBV2; 10 nucleotides line up with TRBD2. The CDR3 contains 14 residues. The germline gives CDR1 SNHLY, CDR2 FYNNEI. V gave up 8 bases and J gave up 2 bases; unmatched junction bases: 4. The CDR3 loop reads CASEGLALTDTQYF. For the CDR3, the DNA is TGTGCCAGCGAGGGACTAGCGCTCACAGATACGCAGTATTTT.

About this clonotype itself: A much more abundant neighbour one base away suggests this may be a read error. V is TRBV7-9 and J is TRBJ2-3; 8 nucleotides agree with TRBD2. This CDR3 is 15 amino acids long. Germline V gene sequence: CDR1 SEHNR, CDR2 FQNEAQ (reference sequence). CDR3 residues: CTSSLAGHFTDTQYF. CDR3 nucleotide sequence: TGTACCAGCAGCTTAGCGGGGCATTTCACAGATACGCAGTATTTT.

This clonotype was counted ten times or more. The rearrangement links TRBV2 to TRBJ2-1; D is unresolved. The CDR3 is 12 amino acids. Germline loops: CDR1 SNHLY, CDR2 FYNNEI. With 5 bases removed from V and 9 bases from J, the gap between germline ends came to 11 bases. The CDR3 loop is CASSSPPFEQFF. The CDR3 region has the DNA TGTGCCAGCAGTTCCCCCCCATTTGAGCAGTTCTTC.

This clonotype was counted at least ten times. The V gene is TRBV7-9, the J gene TRBJ2-2; TRBD1 agrees at 9 bases. V trimming: 7 bases; J trimming: 3 bases; junction bases outside the gene matches: 9. Germline V gives CDR1 SEHNR, CDR2 FQNEAQ (reference sequence). CDR3 length: 16 amino acids. The CDR3 bases are TGTGCCAGCAACGGACAGGGGAGTTCGTACACCGGGGAGCTGTTTTTT. Translation: CASNGQGSSYTGELFF.

This clonotype appeared many times. V usage is TRBV11-2 and J usage is TRBJ2-4; 9 bases line up with TRBD1. The J segment lost 6 bases and the V segment lost 1 base, leaving 4 bases of the junction unmatched. This CDR3 comprises 15 residues. Germline-derived CDR1 and CDR2 are SGHAT and FQNNGV. The DNA of the CDR3 is TGTGCCAGCAGCTTAGGGACAGGGGAAGGAAACATTCAGTACTTC. This sequence encodes CASSLGTGEGNIQYF.

The J gene is TRBJ1-2, the V gene TRBV6-2 or TRBV6-3, with D uncertain. This CDR3 has 10 amino acids. Trimming removed 8 bases at V and 13 bases at J, with 14 bases between. Germline values: CDR1 MNHEY, CDR2 SVGEGT. CDR3 nucleotides: TGTGCCAGCGGAATCCCACCCAGCACCTTC. It yields the protein CASGIPPSTF.

As regards this clonotype: A much larger clone differs by one base, so this may be a read error. The rearrangement uses TRBV3-1 and TRBJ1-2; D gene unclear. From germline, CDR1 is LGHDT and CDR2 YNNKEL (reference sequence). The CDR3 runs to 13 residues. CDR3 amino acids: CASTQEPGYGYTF. CDR3 nucleotide sequence: TGTGCCAGCACCCAAGAACCTGGGTATGGCTACACCTTC.

This clonotype was recorded at least ten times. The chain carries TRBV2 and TRBJ2-5, with D possibly matching TRBD2 (6 bases). Germline CDR1 reads SNHLY; CDR2 reads FYNNEI. V lost 7 bases to trimming and J lost 4 bases, with 13 bases between them. The CDR3 extends over 13 amino acids. The CDR3 DNA follows: TGTGCCAGCATCCTCCCCGGGGGAGAGACCCAGTACTTC. Residues: CASILPGGETQYF.

This clonotype showed up many times. This chain uses TRBV20-1 with TRBJ2-7; possibly TRBD2 for D (6 bases). Germline values: CDR1 DFQATT, CDR2 SNEGSKA (reference sequence). The CDR3 length is 16 residues. V lost 0 bases and J 2 bases, leaving 17 bases between the germline ends. DNA for the CDR3: TGCAGTGCTAGAGATCCCTCGGGACTGGTTGCCTACGAGCAGTACTTC. This sequence encodes CSARDPSGLVAYEQYF.

This clonotype was recorded many times. V gene TRBV5-1 combines with J gene TRBJ2-3; 13 bases are shared with TRBD2. V was pared by 3 bases and J by 6 bases, with 7 bases of the junction left unmatched. CDR1 is SGHRS, CDR2 YFSETQ, per germline. The CDR3 sequence is 16 residues long. Here the CDR3 reads CASSSGLAGRSDTQYF. The CDR3 nucleotides read TGCGCCAGCAGCTCGGGACTAGCGGGAAGGTCGGATACGCAGTATTTT.